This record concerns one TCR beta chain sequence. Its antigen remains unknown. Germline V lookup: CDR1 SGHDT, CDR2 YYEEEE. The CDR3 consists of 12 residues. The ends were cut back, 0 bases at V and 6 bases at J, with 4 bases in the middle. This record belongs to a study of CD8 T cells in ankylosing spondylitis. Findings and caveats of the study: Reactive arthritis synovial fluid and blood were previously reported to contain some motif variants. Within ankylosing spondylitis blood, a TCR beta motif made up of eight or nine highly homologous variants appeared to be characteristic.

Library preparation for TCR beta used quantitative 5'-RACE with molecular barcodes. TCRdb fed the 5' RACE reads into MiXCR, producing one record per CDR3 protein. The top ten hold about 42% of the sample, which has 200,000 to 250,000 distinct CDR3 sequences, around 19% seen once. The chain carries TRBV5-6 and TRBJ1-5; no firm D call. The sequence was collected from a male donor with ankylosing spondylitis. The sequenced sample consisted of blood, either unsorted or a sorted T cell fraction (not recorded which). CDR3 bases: TGTGCCAGCAGCTTGGGGTCTCAGCCCCAGCATTTT. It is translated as CASSLGSQPQHF.